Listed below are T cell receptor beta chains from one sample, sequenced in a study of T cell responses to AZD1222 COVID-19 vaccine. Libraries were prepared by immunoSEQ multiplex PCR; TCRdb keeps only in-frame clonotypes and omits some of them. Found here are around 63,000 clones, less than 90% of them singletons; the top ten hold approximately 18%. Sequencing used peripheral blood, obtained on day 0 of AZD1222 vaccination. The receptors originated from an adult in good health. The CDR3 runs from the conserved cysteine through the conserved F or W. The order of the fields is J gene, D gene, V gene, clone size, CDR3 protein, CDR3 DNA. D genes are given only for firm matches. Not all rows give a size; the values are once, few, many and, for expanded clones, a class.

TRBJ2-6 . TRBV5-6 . CASGPPGSGANVLTF TGTGCCAGCGGCCCGCCAGGGTCTGGGGCCAACGTCCTGACTTTC
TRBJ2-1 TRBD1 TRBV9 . CASSPRDRANEQFF TGTGCCAGCAGCCCCAGGGACAGGGCTAATGAGCAGTTCTTC
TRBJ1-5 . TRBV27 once CASSLSGRGVRQPQHF TGTGCCAGCAGTTTATCGGGCAGGGGAGTACGCCAGCCCCAGCATTTT
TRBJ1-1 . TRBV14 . CASSPWGVRTEAFF TGTGCCAGCAGCCCCTGGGGGGTGAGGACTGAAGCTTTCTTT
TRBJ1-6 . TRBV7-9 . CASSSQNSPLHF TGTGCCAGCAGCTCCCAGAATTCACCCCTCCACTTT
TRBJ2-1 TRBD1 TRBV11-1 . CASSNPGTGLREQFF TGTGCCAGCAGCAACCCCGGGACAGGGCTGAGAGAGCAGTTCTTC
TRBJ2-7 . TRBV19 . CASSMVGANHEQYF TGTGCCAGTAGTATGGTTGGAGCAAACCACGAGCAGTACTTC
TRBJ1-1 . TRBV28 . CASILGTEAFF TGTGCCAGCATATTGGGGACTGAAGCTTTCTTT
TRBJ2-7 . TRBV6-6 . CASSSGTAFYEQYF TGTGCCAGCAGTTCTGGAACAGCTTTCTACGAGCAGTACTTC
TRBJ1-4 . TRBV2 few CASSEAVVGGGQF TGTGCCAGCAGTGAAGCAGTGGTGGGCGGAGGTCAGTTT
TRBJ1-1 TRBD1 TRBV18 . CASSEDRGTEAFF TGTGCCAGCTCAGAGGACAGGGGCACTGAAGCTTTCTTT
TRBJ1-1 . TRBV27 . CASSLSPAGEAFF TGTGCCAGCAGTTTATCCCCCGCGGGGGAAGCTTTCTTT
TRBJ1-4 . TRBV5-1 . CASSSQESEKLFF TGCGCCAGCAGCTCTCAGGAGAGTGAAAAACTGTTTTTT
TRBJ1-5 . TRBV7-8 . CASNLRPAGGKVNQPQHF TGTGCCAGCAACTTGCGTCCGGCGGGGGGTAAGGTGAATCAGCCCCAGCATTTT
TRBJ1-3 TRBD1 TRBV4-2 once CASSQLSGQGNTIYF TGTGCCAGCAGCCAATTGAGCGGACAGGGGAACACCATATATTTT
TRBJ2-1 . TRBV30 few CAWSGPYNEQFF TGTGCCTGGAGTGGGCCCTACAATGAGCAGTTCTTC
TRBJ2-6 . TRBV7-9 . CASPGGSGANVLTF TGTGCCAGCCCAGGGGGGTCTGGGGCCAACGTCCTGACTTTC
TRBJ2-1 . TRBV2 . CASSELGGAGNEQFF TGTGCCAGCAGTGAATTGGGGGGCGCGGGCAATGAGCAGTTCTTC
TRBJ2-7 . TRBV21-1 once CASSKSARSHWVPHYEQYF TGTGCCAGCAGCAAAAGCGCAAGGTCCCACTGGGTACCTCACTACGAGCAGTACTTC
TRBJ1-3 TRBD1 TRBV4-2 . CASSQDGTGGNTIYF TGTGCCAGCAGCCAAGATGGGACAGGGGGAAACACCATATATTTT
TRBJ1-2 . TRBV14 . CASSFDVNYGYTF TGTGCCAGCAGCTTTGACGTCAACTATGGCTACACCTTC
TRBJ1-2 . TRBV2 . CASGGQVGYTF TGTGCCAGCGGGGGGCAGGTTGGCTACACCTTC
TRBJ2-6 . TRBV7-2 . CASSSGRGSGANVLTF TGTGCCAGCAGCTCTGGTAGGGGTTCTGGGGCCAACGTCCTGACTTTC
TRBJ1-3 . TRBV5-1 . CASSLETSGNTIYF TGCGCCAGCAGCTTGGAGACCTCTGGAAACACCATATATTTT
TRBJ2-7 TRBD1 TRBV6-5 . CASRTDRVRAYEQYF TGTGCCAGCAGGACCGACAGGGTAAGAGCCTACGAGCAGTACTTC
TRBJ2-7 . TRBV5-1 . CASSLEGREEYEQYF TGCGCCAGCAGCTTGGAGGGCAGGGAGGAATACGAGCAGTACTTC
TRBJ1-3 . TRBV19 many CASIAEKGSPGNTIYF TGTGCCAGTATTGCGGAAAAGGGATCTCCTGGAAACACCATATATTTT
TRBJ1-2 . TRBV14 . CASSPGAGYTF TGTGCCAGCAGCCCAGGTGCGGGCTACACCTTC
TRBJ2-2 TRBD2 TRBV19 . CASSVRGGNTGELFF TGTGCCAGTAGTGTCCGGGGGGGCAACACCGGGGAGCTGTTTTTT
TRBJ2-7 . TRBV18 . CASSPVGSAYEQYF TGTGCCAGCTCACCGGTAGGCAGTGCCTACGAGCAGTACTTC
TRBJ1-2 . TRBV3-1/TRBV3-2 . CASSPLTVNYGYTF TGTGCCAGCAGCCCTTTGACAGTGAACTATGGCTACACCTTC
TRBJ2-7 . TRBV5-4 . CASSLTVEQYF TGTGCCAGCAGTTTGACCGTGGAGCAGTACTTC